This T cell receptor beta chain was captured in a study of TIL therapy for anti-PD-1-resistant metastatic lung cancer. About the research overall: Tumors had a median PD-L1 proportion score of around 6%. Half of patients were current or former smokers.

The immunoSEQ assay was v3. The assay was immunoSEQ multiplex PCR, and TCRdb's table has in-frame clones only and misses some. This sample has just under 60,000 clones, with more than 60% found just once. Documented time point: pre-treatment sample, taken before nivolumab and TIL therapy. The V end was cut by 6 bases, the J end by 5 bases, with 11 bases between. The CDR3 covers 12 residues. Germline V gene lookup returns CDR1 SGHTA and CDR2 FQGNSA. The chain has TRBV7-2 and TRBJ2-7; D is uncertain. This TCR came from a person aged 25 to 85 with non-small cell lung cancer. Source: blood, taken at baseline. The CDR3: CASSFRIHEQYF. The CDR3 DNA follows: TGTGCCAGCAGTTTTAGGATCCACGAGCAGTACTTC. The complete variable domain, with remaining parts taken from reference TRBV7-2 and TRBJ2-7, reads GAGVSQSPSNKVTEKGKDVELRCDPISGHTALYWYRQSLGQGLEFLIYFQGNSAPDKSGLPSDRFSAERTGGSVSTLTIQRTQQEDSAVYLCASSFRIHEQYFGPGTRLTVT.